This entry features one TCR beta chain sequence. Sequencing used immunoSEQ multiplex PCR; TCRdb keeps in-frame clones, though not all of them. The sample carries about 120,000 clones, 70% to 90% recorded once. This sample is part of a study of blood T cell repertoires in COVID-19. The germline V gene encodes CDR1 SGHNT and CDR2 YYREEE (reference sequence). The V segment lost 0 bases and the J segment 5 bases; nucleotides outside the gene matches: 10. The CDR3 totals 16 residues. This TCR was sampled from a man aged 25 to 40 with acute or convalescent COVID-19. Sequencing was performed on peripheral blood. The rearrangement joins TRBV5-4 to TRBJ2-5; 7 bases map to TRBD2. CDR3 sequence: CASSLAFGGGEETQYF. The CDR3 coding sequence is TGTGCCAGCAGCTTGGCTTTCGGGGGAGGGGAGGAGACCCAGTACTTC.